The rows below give T cell receptor beta chains drawn from one sample of a study of shared clonotypes between healthy human individuals. Produced via immunoSEQ multiplex PCR; TCRdb's table is partial and in-frame only. The sample contains roughly 2.5 million clones, more than 90% of which appear only once. Sequencing was performed on naive CD4+ T cells sorted from blood. The receptors shown here come from a man between 18 and 29 years old in good health. The CDR3 runs from the conserved cysteine through the conserved F or W. A D gene is named only where the DNA matches it firmly. Clone sizes are given selectively: once, few, many, or a class where the clone is expanded.

TRBD2,TRBV5-4,TRBJ2-3,once,CASTRGGGTDTQYF,TGTGCCAGTACCCGCGGGGGGGGAACAGATACGCAGTATTTT
TRBD1,TRBV19,TRBJ1-4,NA,CASRPQGAGEKLFF,TGTGCCAGTAGGCCTCAGGGGGCTGGTGAAAAACTGTTTTTT
NA,TRBV9,TRBJ2-3,NA,CASSAGLGLKRTDTQYF,TGTGCCAGCAGCGCTGGGCTAGGTCTGAAGAGGACAGATACGCAGTATTTT
NA,TRBV5-1,TRBJ2-1,NA,CASSFSGVKSEQFF,TGCGCCAGCAGCTTCTCCGGGGTTAAGAGTGAGCAGTTCTTC
TRBD1,TRBV6-5,TRBJ2-7,NA,CASSSPGTGAPEQYF,TGTGCCAGCAGTTCCCCTGGGACAGGGGCCCCCGAGCAGTACTTC
TRBD1,TRBV19,TRBJ2-7,NA,CASSIQTGRSYEQYF,TGTGCCAGTAGTATTCAGACAGGGCGCTCCTACGAGCAGTACTTC
NA,TRBV5-1,TRBJ2-3,NA,CASSFTSGISTDTQYF,TGCGCCAGCAGCTTTACATCCGGGATTAGCACAGATACGCAGTATTTT
TRBD1,TRBV18,TRBJ1-2,NA,CASSPQGQAFYGYTF,TGTGCCAGCTCACCACAGGGACAGGCCTTCTATGGCTACACCTTC
NA,TRBV5-5,TRBJ2-1,NA,CASSLTGAPYNEQFF,TGTGCCAGCAGCTTGACGGGAGCCCCCTACAATGAGCAGTTCTTC
NA,TRBV6-6,TRBJ1-5,NA,CASSYSLGTQPQHF,TGTGCCAGCAGTTACTCACTGGGTACTCAGCCCCAGCATTTT
NA,TRBV30,TRBJ1-2,NA,CAWSKDTGYGYTF,TGTGCCTGGAGTAAGGACACTGGCTATGGCTACACCTTC
TRBD1,TRBV10-3,TRBJ2-1,once,CAISGGQGGQFF,TGTGCCATCAGTGGGGGACAGGGCGGGCAGTTCTTC
TRBD1,TRBV4-3,TRBJ1-4,NA,CASGRQGGEKLFF,TGCGCCAGCGGAAGACAGGGGGGGGAAAAACTGTTTTTT
NA,TRBV5-4,TRBJ2-7,NA,CASSRLGSYEQYF,TGTGCCAGCAGTCGGCTGGGGTCCTACGAGCAGTACTTC
NA,TRBV29-1,TRBJ2-3,NA,CSVEQDRPDTQYF,TGCAGCGTTGAGCAGGACCGTCCAGATACGCAGTATTTT
NA,TRBV5-1,TRBJ2-7,NA,CASSWDGATTYEQYF,TGCGCCAGCAGCTGGGACGGAGCAACGACCTACGAGCAGTACTTC
NA,TRBV19,TRBJ2-7,NA,CASSTSVGAYEQYF,TGTGCCAGTAGTACGTCGGTCGGGGCTTACGAGCAGTACTTC
TRBD1,TRBV9,TRBJ1-5,NA,CASSPTGDWPPQHF,TGTGCCAGCAGCCCCACAGGGGATTGGCCGCCCCAGCATTTT
NA,TRBV10-3,TRBJ2-2,once,CAISDGNTGELFF,TGTGCCATCAGTGACGGGAACACCGGGGAGCTGTTTTTT
NA,TRBV6-1,TRBJ1-5,NA,CASSEAAGKSNQPQHF,TGTGCCAGCAGTGAAGCCGCAGGGAAAAGCAATCAGCCCCAGCATTTT